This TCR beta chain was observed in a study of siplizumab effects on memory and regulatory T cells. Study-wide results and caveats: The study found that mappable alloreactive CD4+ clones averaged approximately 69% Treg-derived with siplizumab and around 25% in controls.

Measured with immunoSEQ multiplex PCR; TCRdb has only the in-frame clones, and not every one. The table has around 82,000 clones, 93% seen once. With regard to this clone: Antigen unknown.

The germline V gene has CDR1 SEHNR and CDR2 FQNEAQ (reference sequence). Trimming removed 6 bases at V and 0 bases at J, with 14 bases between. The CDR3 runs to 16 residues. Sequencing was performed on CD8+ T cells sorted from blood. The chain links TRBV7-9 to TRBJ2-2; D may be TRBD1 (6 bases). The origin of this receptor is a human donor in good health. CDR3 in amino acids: CASSFPGHANTGELFF. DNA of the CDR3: TGTGCCAGCAGTTTTCCGGGACATGCGAACACCGGGGAGCTGTTTTTT.